This TCR beta chain was recovered during a study of T cell responses to AZD1222 COVID-19 vaccine. Study-wide context: Second-dose groups at about 4 or about 12 weeks were pooled. General study points: White British ancestry dominated among donors, who included more females, and clonal diversity was possibly underestimated. Dominant at 160-218 and 743-854, vaccine-associated CD4 TCRs also spanned spike.

TCRdb's table, derived via immunoSEQ multiplex PCR, lists solely in-frame clones and lacks some. The sample has about 110,000 clones, 85% to 95% seen once. Trimming removed 7 bases from V and 11 bases from J; junction bases left unmatched: 12. The CDR3 contains 13 residues. The germline gives CDR1 SQVTM, CDR2 ANQGSEA. On this clone: What it recognizes is unknown.

The chain carries TRBV29-1 and TRBJ1-5, with 9 bases matching TRBD1. The TCR originated in an adult in good health. The sequences come from peripheral blood, collected on day 0 of AZD1222 vaccination. The CDR3 loop is CSATGGSTSAQHF. The CDR3 DNA reads as TGCAGCGCCACAGGGGGCTCCACCTCGGCCCAGCATTTT.